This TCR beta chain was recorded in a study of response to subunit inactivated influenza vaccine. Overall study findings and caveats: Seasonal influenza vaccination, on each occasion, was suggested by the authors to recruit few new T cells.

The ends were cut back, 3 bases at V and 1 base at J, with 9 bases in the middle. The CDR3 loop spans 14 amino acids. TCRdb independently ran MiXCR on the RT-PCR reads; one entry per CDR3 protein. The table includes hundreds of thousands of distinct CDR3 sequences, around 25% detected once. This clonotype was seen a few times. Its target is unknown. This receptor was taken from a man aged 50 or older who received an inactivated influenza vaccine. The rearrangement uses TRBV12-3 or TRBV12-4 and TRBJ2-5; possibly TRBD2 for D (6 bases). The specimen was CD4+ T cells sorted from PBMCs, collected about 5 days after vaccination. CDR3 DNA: TGTGCCAGCAGTTTTGAGGGAGGCCAAGAGACCCAGTACTTC. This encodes CASSFEGGQETQYF.